This T cell receptor (beta chain) was sequenced during a study of blood T cell repertoires in COVID-19. In the study overall: COVID-19 samples from acute and convalescent phases originated in the United States, Italy and Spain. T cells, B-cell-depleted T cells, or PBMCs supplied cDNA or gDNA.

How the authors handled the data: Nucleated cell number was recorded as an estimate derived from reference gene primer amplification. Only in-frame clones appear in the TCRdb table, and some are missing; sequencing was by immunoSEQ multiplex PCR. The V and J calls and clone size were taken over from that table, and D and trimming were inferred from the DNA. The sample holds about 270,000 clones, roughly 91% seen once. Those enrolled, adults aged roughly 18 to 89 years, came from 20 to 25 US areas. CDR1 is SGDLS and CDR2 is YYNGEE in the germline V gene. The CDR3 is 14 amino acids. V lost 6 bases and J lost 7; bases outside the gene matches: 8.

Sequenced material: PBMCs or T cells enriched from blood (not recorded which). The J gene is TRBJ1-5, the V gene TRBV9; TRBD1 matches 9 bases. The clonotype was recovered from a woman aged 55 to 70 who had recovered from COVID-19. CDR3 bases: TGTGCCAGCAACCAGGGACAGGGAAACCAGCCCCAGCATTTT. It is translated as CASNQGQGNQPQHF.